This is a list of T cell receptor beta chains from one sample in a study of control samples from healthy donors and cancer patients. Clones were sequenced by immunoSEQ multiplex PCR, and TCRdb holds only the in-frame ones, with some missing. The repertoire holds tens of thousands of clones, with more than 75% as singletons. The sequenced material came from blood. Source of these receptors: a woman aged 55-70 years in good health. CDR3s include the opening cysteine and the closing phenylalanine or tryptophan. A D gene is named only where the DNA matches it firmly. Size tells how often a clone was seen (once, few, many) or the class of an expanded clone, and some rows leave it out.

v_call	clone_size	d_call	j_call	cdr3_aa	cdr3_nt
TRBV7-2	once	.	TRBJ2-2	CASSLSLTNTGELFF	TGTGCCAGCAGCTTAAGCCTCACGAACACCGGGGAGCTGTTTTTT
TRBV2	.	.	TRBJ2-7	CASSEDTPSREQYF	TGTGCCAGCAGTGAGGACACTCCCTCGCGCGAGCAGTACTTC
TRBV24-1	.	TRBD1	TRBJ2-2	CATSGRQGWAGELFF	TGTGCCACCAGTGGTCGACAGGGGTGGGCCGGGGAGCTGTTTTTT
TRBV18	.	.	TRBJ2-7	CASSPSGNEQYF	TGTGCCAGCTCACCCAGTGGCAACGAGCAGTACTTC
TRBV6-5	.	.	TRBJ1-2	CASTWGREKGYTF	TGTGCCAGCACCTGGGGCAGGGAGAAAGGCTACACCTTC
TRBV6-2/TRBV6-3	once	.	TRBJ2-5	CASSYSNGAQGAQYF	TGTGCCAGCAGTTACTCAAATGGGGCACAAGGGGCCCAGTACTTC
TRBV4-1	.	TRBD2	TRBJ2-7	CASSQDEAGVFYEQYF	TGCGCCAGCAGCCAAGATGAAGCGGGAGTGTTCTACGAGCAGTACTTC
TRBV28	.	.	TRBJ1-5	CASGRQQNQPQHF	TGTGCCAGCGGGAGACAGCAAAATCAGCCCCAGCATTTT
TRBV4-3	.	TRBD1	TRBJ1-6	CASSQGQGASPLHF	TGCGCCAGCAGCCAAGGACAGGGGGCTTCACCCCTCCACTTT
TRBV14	.	.	TRBJ2-4	CASSLGATPIQYF	TGTGCCAGCAGCCTAGGGGCTACCCCCATTCAGTACTTC
TRBV12-5	.	TRBD1	TRBJ2-3	CASGWDRGQPDTQYF	TGTGCTAGTGGTTGGGACAGGGGGCAACCAGATACGCAGTATTTT
TRBV7-9	.	TRBD1	TRBJ1-6	CASSATGVHNSPLHF	TGTGCCAGCAGCGCTACAGGGGTCCATAATTCACCCCTCCACTTT
TRBV7-9	.	.	TRBJ2-3	CASSLVAGITDTQYF	TGTGCCAGCAGCTTAGTGGCTGGGATCACAGATACGCAGTATTTT
TRBV7-8	once	.	TRBJ1-5	CASSLGEYQPQHF	TGTGCCAGCAGCTTAGGGGAATATCAGCCCCAGCATTTT
TRBV19	.	TRBD1	TRBJ2-3	CASRKQGAMDTQYF	TGTGCCAGTCGGAAACAGGGGGCGATGGATACGCAGTATTTT
TRBV3-1/TRBV3-2	.	.	TRBJ1-4	CASSQDWGRNEKLFF	TGTGCCAGCAGCCAAGATTGGGGACGGAATGAAAAACTGTTTTTT
TRBV5-1	.	TRBD1	TRBJ2-7	CASSLSGTGVYEQYF	TGCGCCAGCAGCTTGTCAGGGACAGGGGTCTACGAGCAGTACTTC
TRBV6-5	.	TRBD2	TRBJ2-1	CASRTGSGRGGFF	TGTGCCAGCAGGACGGGTAGCGGGAGGGGCGGGTTCTTC
TRBV13	.	.	TRBJ1-1	CASSSLNAEAFF	TGTGCCAGCAGCTCGCTGAACGCTGAAGCTTTCTTT
TRBV18	.	.	TRBJ1-2	CASSQGTNYGYTF	TGTGCCAGCTCACAGGGGACTAACTATGGCTACACCTTC
TRBV6-5	.	TRBD2	TRBJ2-7	CASSSLGSGSYEQYF	TGTGCCAGCAGTTCCCTAGGTAGCGGGAGCTACGAGCAGTACTTC
TRBV11-2	.	TRBD2	TRBJ2-3	CASSLDLAGIEATQYF	TGTGCCAGCAGCTTAGATCTAGCGGGGATCGAGGCTACGCAGTATTTT
TRBV6-5	.	TRBD1	TRBJ2-1	CASRAGQANEQFF	TGTGCCAGCAGAGCTGGACAGGCCAATGAGCAGTTCTTC
TRBV18	.	.	TRBJ1-4	CASSPRTGSTELFF	TGTGCCAGCTCACCCCGGACTGGCTCTACAGAACTGTTTTTT
TRBV10-3	once	TRBD1	TRBJ2-7	CAISESGQSYEQYF	TGTGCCATCAGTGAGTCGGGACAGAGCTACGAGCAGTACTTC
TRBV5-1	.	.	TRBJ2-5	CASSLAGITETQYF	TGCGCCAGCAGCTTGGCCGGGATCACAGAGACCCAGTACTTC
TRBV15	.	.	TRBJ2-1	CATSRGDGTYNEQFF	TGTGCCACCAGCAGAGGGGACGGGACCTACAATGAGCAGTTCTTC
TRBV6-2/TRBV6-3	.	TRBD1	TRBJ1-1	CASSHAGQTHTEAFF	TGTGCCAGCAGTCACGCGGGACAGACACACACTGAAGCTTTCTTT
TRBV5-1	few	.	TRBJ2-3	CASSLEATWDTQYF	TGCGCCAGCAGCTTGGAGGCCACCTGGGATACGCAGTATTTT
TRBV2	few	.	TRBJ1-4	CAGGGEKLFF	TGTGCTGGGGGGGGTGAAAAACTGTTTTTT
TRBV14	.	.	TRBJ2-5	CASSLDGRVGETQYF	TGTGCCAGCAGCCTTGACGGGAGAGTGGGAGAGACCCAGTACTTC
TRBV6-6	.	.	TRBJ1-5	CASSSPGVNQPQHF	TGTGCCAGCAGCTCCCCGGGGGTGAATCAGCCCCAGCATTTT
TRBV5-5	.	.	TRBJ2-1	CASSLEYNEQFF	TGTGCCAGCAGCTTGGAGTACAATGAGCAGTTCTTC
TRBV28	.	TRBD1	TRBJ1-2	CASSQLTGVEYGYTF	TGTGCCAGCAGTCAACTGACAGGGGTGGAGTATGGCTACACCTTC
TRBV7-9	once	.	TRBJ2-7	CASSLDLFYEQYF	TGTGCCAGCAGCTTAGACCTATTCTACGAGCAGTACTTC
TRBV12-3/TRBV12-4	.	.	TRBJ1-1	CASSLILGTEAFF	TGTGCCAGCAGTTTAATCTTAGGCACTGAAGCTTTCTTT
TRBV19	.	.	TRBJ1-4	CASSDLGGRSNEKLFF	TGTGCCAGTAGCGACCTGGGGGGACGGAGTAATGAAAAACTGTTTTTT
TRBV10-3	.	.	TRBJ1-5	CAISGDYSNQPQHF	TGTGCCATCAGCGGGGACTATAGCAATCAGCCCCAGCATTTT
TRBV7-6	.	TRBD2	TRBJ2-3	CASRKVGGGGAKDTQYF	TGTGCCAGCAGAAAAGTTGGTGGCGGGGGGGCGAAAGATACGCAGTATTTT
TRBV11-2	.	.	TRBJ1-2	CASSETGLLYGYTF	TGTGCCAGCAGCGAAACAGGGCTGCTCTATGGCTACACCTTC
TRBV9	.	.	TRBJ2-3	CASSPRAGTGGTQYF	TGTGCCAGCAGCCCCAGGGCGGGGACCGGAGGGACGCAGTATTTT
TRBV10-1	.	.	TRBJ2-2	CASAGLAGRANTGELFF	TGCGCCAGCGCCGGGCTTGCGGGGCGGGCGAACACCGGGGAGCTGTTTTTT
TRBV7-9	few	TRBD2	TRBJ2-5	CASSLGSGGETQYF	TGTGCCAGCAGCTTAGGTAGCGGGGGAGAGACCCAGTACTTC
TRBV6-5	few	.	TRBJ1-5	CASKDQGSNQPQHF	TGTGCCAGCAAAGACCAAGGGAGCAATCAGCCCCAGCATTTT
TRBV5-1	.	TRBD2	TRBJ2-1	CASSFTSGRGNEQFF	TGCGCCAGCAGCTTCACTAGCGGGAGGGGCAATGAGCAGTTCTTC
TRBV2	.	.	TRBJ1-2	CASSDRSGYTF	TGTGCCAGCAGTGATAGGAGCGGCTACACCTTC
TRBV6-4	.	.	TRBJ2-3	CASSDSMGRTDTQYF	TGTGCCAGCAGTGACTCTATGGGTCGCACAGATACGCAGTATTTT